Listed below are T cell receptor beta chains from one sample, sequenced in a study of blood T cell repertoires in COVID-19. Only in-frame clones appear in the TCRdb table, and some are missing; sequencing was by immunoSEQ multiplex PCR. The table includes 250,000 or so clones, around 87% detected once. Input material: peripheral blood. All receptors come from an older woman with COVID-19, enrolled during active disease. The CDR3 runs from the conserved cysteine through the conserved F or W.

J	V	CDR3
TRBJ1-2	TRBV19	CASSTQGWAFGYTF
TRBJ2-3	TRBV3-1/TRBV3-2	CASSQEGRVSDTQYF
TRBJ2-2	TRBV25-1	CASSPGLLTGELFF
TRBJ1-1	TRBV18	CASSLGTGNTEAFF
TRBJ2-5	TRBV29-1	CSVGISGGQETQYF
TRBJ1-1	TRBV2	CASSEDTGNTEAFF
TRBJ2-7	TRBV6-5	CASKPGTLNYYEQYF
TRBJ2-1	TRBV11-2	CASSSLYRRDEQFF
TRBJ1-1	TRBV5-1	CASSSARSMNTEAFF
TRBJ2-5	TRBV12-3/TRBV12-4	CASSAGFEETQYF
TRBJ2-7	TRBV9	CASSRPGTGHEQYF
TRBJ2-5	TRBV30	CAWGDRRETQYF
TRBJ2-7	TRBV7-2	CASSLDRTAYEQYF
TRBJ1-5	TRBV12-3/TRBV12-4	CASSYGDQPQHF
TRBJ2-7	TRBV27	CASRRDPREIGYEQYF
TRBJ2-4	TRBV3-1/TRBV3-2	CASSQGLRKNIQYF
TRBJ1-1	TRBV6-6	CASIKLGGQGNTEAFF
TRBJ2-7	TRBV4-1	CASSQTDNYEQYF
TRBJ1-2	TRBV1	CTSSHVGCRDPHSPYGYTF
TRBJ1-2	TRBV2	CASSRRGRPNYGYTF
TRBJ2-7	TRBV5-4	CASSRATSGVLYEQYF
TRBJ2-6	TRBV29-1	CSVLTGTGVFRGANVLTF
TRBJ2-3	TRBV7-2	CASSLGRGLAGSSTDTQYF
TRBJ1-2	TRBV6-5	CASTPDRDRGYTF
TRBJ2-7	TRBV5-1	CASSFDRASYEQYF
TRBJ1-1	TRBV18	CASSGGMDTEAFF
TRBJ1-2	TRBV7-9	CASTDGAGTGEGYTF
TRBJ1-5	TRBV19	CASSIKGASNQPQHF
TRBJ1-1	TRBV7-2	CASSLARMNTEAFF
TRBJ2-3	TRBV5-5	CASSLPSDTQYF
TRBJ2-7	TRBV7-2	CASSWTSGGAYEQYF
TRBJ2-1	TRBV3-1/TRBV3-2	CASSQDRASYNEQFF
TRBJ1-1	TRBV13	CASSLAAKNRVSTEAFF
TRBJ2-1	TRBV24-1	CATSDRAGTGTHEQFF
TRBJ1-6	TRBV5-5	CASSFRRGNSPLHF
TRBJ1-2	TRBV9	CASSSDTGYYGYTF
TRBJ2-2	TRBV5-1	CASETGVDGELFF
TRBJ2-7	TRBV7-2	CASSLGAGPAYEQYF
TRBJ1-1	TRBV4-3	CASSSSWQINTEAFF